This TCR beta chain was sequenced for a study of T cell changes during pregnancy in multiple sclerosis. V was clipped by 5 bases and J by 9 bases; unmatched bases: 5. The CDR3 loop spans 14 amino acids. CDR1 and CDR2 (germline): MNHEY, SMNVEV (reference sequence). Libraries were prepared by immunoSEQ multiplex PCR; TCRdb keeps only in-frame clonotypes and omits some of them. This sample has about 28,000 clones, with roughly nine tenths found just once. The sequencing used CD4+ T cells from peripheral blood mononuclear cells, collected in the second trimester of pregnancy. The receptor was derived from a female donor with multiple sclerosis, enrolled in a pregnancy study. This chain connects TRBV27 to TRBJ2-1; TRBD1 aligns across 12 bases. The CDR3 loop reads CASSPGTGGGEQFF. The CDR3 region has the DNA TGTGCCAGCAGTCCGGGGACAGGGGGCGGTGAGCAGTTCTTC.